The clone carrying this TCR beta chain occurred a few times. What it binds is unknown. Profiled with immunoSEQ multiplex PCR; TCRdb holds only in-frame clones, not every one. Found here are approximately 5,000 clones, roughly 80% of them singletons; the top ten hold under 8%. This specimen comes from a study of immune evolution from preneoplasia to lung adenocarcinoma. The CDR3 extends over 16 amino acids. Germline V CDR1 and CDR2: MNHNY, SVGAGI (reference sequence). Trimming shortened V by 2 bases and J by 3 bases, and 16 bases separated the two germline ends. Study-wide results and caveats: Later-stage lesions seemingly showed higher T cell density and diversity than normal lung. From normal lung to invasive adenocarcinoma, top clone frequencies appeared to decrease. Highest clonality occurred in KRAS-mutant, not EGFR-mutant or double wild-type, nodules.

This sequence joins TRBV6-6 and TRBJ1-1; D unclear. The sample consisted of FFPE minimally invasive lung adenocarcinoma tissue. The source is a person over 45 with lung adenocarcinoma. The CDR3 loop reads CASSYPASRVDTEAFF. The CDR3 region has the DNA TGTGCCAGCAGTTACCCCGCCTCGCGAGTGGACACTGAAGCTTTCTTT.